This note documents a single T cell receptor (beta chain) sequence. The target of this receptor is not known. Base-call qualities are not available, and no considerably larger clone is one nucleotide away. These data come from a study of blood T cells in healthy people across ages (dated by TCRdb to the mid-2010s). The study in broad terms: In model experiments, template switching captured about one uniquely barcoded TCR beta cDNA molecule for every two T cells. The donors were split into four age groups: young (average around 15 years), middle-aged (over 35), aged (more than 60) and long-lived (82). To track age-related changes in TCR beta repertoire diversity, the study relied on deep sequencing normalized with unique cDNA molecular identifiers. The study analyzed two additional independent replicas of 1 million unique cDNA reads from the same blood draw for two donors, one aged 18 to 30 and one aged 80 or older. To avoid experimental bias, donors of different ages were randomly spread across the sequencing lanes.

Results and caveats for the whole study, not just this receptor: Estimates of total diversity based on one million sequenced T cells were regarded as lower bounds and as underestimates. The percentage of naive T cells measured by flow cytometry correlated strongly with observed TCR beta diversity. The long-lived group showed more naive CD4+ T cells, fewer expanded clones and increased TCR diversity than the aged group, suggesting age selection. As age increased, observed TCR beta diversity per million T cells dropped in a roughly linear way, and a significant reduction was already evident by age roughly 40. Conclusive comparison of naive and antigen-experienced compartments was prevented by the profiling of bulk unsorted PBMCs. The CMV infection status of donors was not known, potentially confounding age-related changes in expanded clonotypes.

The roughly 39 donors, aged 6 to 90 years, were systemically healthy Caucasian individuals from Russia. Roughly 11 milliliters of peripheral blood were drawn from each donor into EDTA-treated Vacutainer tubes. Ficoll-Paque density-gradient centrifugation was used to isolate PBMCs, with at least 6.5 million obtained per sample. Total RNA, at least 5 micrograms per sample, was extracted from PBMCs with Trizol reagent. For every donor, an aliquot of PBMCs went through flow cytometry to measure the percentages of naive CD45RAhigh/CD27high T cells. Library preparation employed 5' RACE. These reads were obtained on an Illumina HiSeq 2500. A second PCR of roughly 6 to 12 cycles was performed with a sample-barcoded 5' primer and a J-beta primer mix. A unique molecular identifier was introduced onto each TCR beta cDNA molecule by a template-switch 5' adaptor carrying 12 random nucleotides. At least 3 million CDR3-containing paired-end reads were obtained from each sample. The Mint cDNA synthesis kit, primed by a TRBC-specific oligonucleotide, was used to synthesize first-strand cDNA from all RNA. Following uracil-DNA glycosylase treatment, a first 18-cycle PCR with universal primers M1SS and BC2_uni_R was performed on all cDNA. The paper's data handling went like this. Each sample was normalized by randomly selecting 1 million high-quality reads, each carrying a distinct molecular identifier. Reads sharing molecular identifiers were discarded rather than binned into consensus sequences. MiTCR, set to a Q25 quality threshold and the strictest error-elimination algorithm, was used for CDR3 identification, clonotype clustering and error correction. A nonparametric unseen species model using Euler transformation provided a lower-bound estimate of total TCR beta diversity. TCRdb reran the public reads through fastp at Q25 and MiXCR, keeping productive beta chains. CDR3 protein duplicates are merged, each entry listing the most common genes and DNA. Clone size and V and J calls follow TCRdb, not the original study. Counted in this sample were over 700,000 distinct CDR3 sequences; about 53% of them appeared once. The ten most abundant clones make up about 42% of the sample.

The CDR3 sequence holds 14 residues, the cysteine and phenylalanine included. Only the CDR3 region is kept as DNA, spanning 42 bases read in frame from base 1. The V end gives up 3 bases and the J end 2 bases, leaving 4 bases in the junction not matched to a gene. CDR1 SGDLS and CDR2 YYNGEE are derived from the germline V gene. The sequence was collected from a man older than 75 in good health. Sequenced sample: blood. The chain links TRBV9 with TRBJ2-7; the junction holds 8 bases that match TRBD1. The nucleotides are TGTGCCAGCAGCGCCCGACAGGGGACCTACGAGCAGTACTTC. The encoded protein is CASSARQGTYEQYF. With the rest looked up from the reference TRBV9 and TRBJ2-7 genes rather than sequenced, the full variable domain is DSGVTQTPKHLITATGQRVTLRCSPRSGDLSVYWYQQSLDQGLQFLIQYYNGEERAKGNILERFSAQQFPDLHSELNLSSLELGDSALYFCASSARQGTYEQYFGPGTRLTVT.